The clone carrying this T cell receptor beta chain was counted only a few times. Its matching antigen is unknown. The source of the sample is a study of cytomegalovirus exposure and HLA in healthy donors. Findings and caveats of the study: Solely CMV serostatus was available to characterize immune exposure. Most sequenced TCRs were rare (though some public TCRs occurred in many donors).

Trimming stripped 0 bases from V and 1 base from J, with 12 bases between. Germline CDR1 is SGDLS and CDR2 is YYNGEE. This CDR3 contains 16 residues. PCR used 60 Vbeta primers and 13 Jbeta primers. Some clones are missing from TCRdb's copy, which holds only in-frame ones; the method was immunoSEQ multiplex PCR. The sample includes roughly 200,000 clones, 75% to 85% seen only once; the top ten take about 3.8%. The receptor comes from a woman aged 55-70 years in good health and CMV-seropositive. This chain connects TRBV9 to TRBJ2-3; the D gene is possibly TRBD2 (7 bases). The sequenced material came from PBMCs. The CDR3 protein is CASSVGRGAGTDTQYF. The CDR3 DNA reads as TGTGCCAGCAGCGTAGGTCGGGGGGCCGGCACAGATACGCAGTATTTT. Looking up the rest from reference TRBV9 and TRBJ2-3 gives the full variable domain: DSGVTQTPKHLITATGQRVTLRCSPRSGDLSVYWYQQSLDQGLQFLIQYYNGEERAKGNILERFSAQQFPDLHSELNLSSLELGDSALYFCASSVGRGAGTDTQYFGPGTRLTVL.